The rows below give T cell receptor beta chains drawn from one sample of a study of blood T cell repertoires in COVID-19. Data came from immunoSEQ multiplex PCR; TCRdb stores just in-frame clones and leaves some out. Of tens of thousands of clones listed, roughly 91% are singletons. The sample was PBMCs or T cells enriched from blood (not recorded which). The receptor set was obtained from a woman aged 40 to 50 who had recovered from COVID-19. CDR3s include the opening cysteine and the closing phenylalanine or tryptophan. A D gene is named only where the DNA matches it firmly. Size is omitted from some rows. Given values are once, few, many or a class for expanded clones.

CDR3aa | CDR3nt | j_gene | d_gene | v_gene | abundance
CASSPARVGTDTQYF | TGTGCCAGCAGCCCCGCCAGGGTAGGCACAGATACGCAGTATTTT | TRBJ2-3 | NA | TRBV7-9 | NA
CASSPRISVGTQYF | TGTGCCAGCAGTCCCAGGATCAGTGTGGGTACGCAGTATTTT | TRBJ2-3 | NA | TRBV25-1 | NA
CASSLTGGSENIQYF | TGTGCCAGCAGTCTTACAGGGGGCAGCGAAAACATTCAGTACTTC | TRBJ2-4 | TRBD1 | TRBV2 | NA
CASGLLATGGRAYF | TGTGCTAGTGGTTTGTTAGCCACAGGGGGCCGTGCGTATTTC | TRBJ2-4 | TRBD1 | TRBV12-5 | once
CASSATGQSYNEQFF | TGTGCCAGCAGCGCAACGGGACAGTCTTACAATGAGCAGTTCTTC | TRBJ2-1 | TRBD1 | TRBV11-2 | NA
CASSPLGHREETQYF | TGTGCCAGCAGTCCTCTCGGCCACAGGGAAGAGACCCAGTACTTC | TRBJ2-5 | NA | TRBV25-1 | NA
CAISEPGTGIDTQYF | TGTGCCATCAGTGAGCCGGGAACAGGGATAGATACGCAGTATTTT | TRBJ2-3 | NA | TRBV10-3 | NA
CAIRLGADQPQHF | TGTGCTATTCGTTTGGGGGCGGATCAGCCCCAGCATTTT | TRBJ1-5 | NA | TRBV10-3 | NA
CASSLVPTGNLLLRSYEQYF | TGCGCCAGCAGCTTGGTTCCTACCGGGAATCTCTTACTTAGATCCTACGAGCAGTACTTC | TRBJ2-7 | NA | TRBV5-1 | NA
CASSLGQGSTDTQYF | TGTGCCAGCAGCCTGGGACAGGGGTCCACAGATACGCAGTATTTT | TRBJ2-3 | TRBD1 | TRBV5-4 | NA
CASSRSEKAFF | TGTGCCAGTAGTAGAAGTGAGAAAGCTTTCTTT | TRBJ1-1 | NA | TRBV19 | NA
CASSYRTSSYNSPLHF | TGTGCCAGCAGCTACAGGACGAGCTCCTATAATTCACCCCTCCACTTT | TRBJ1-6 | NA | TRBV7-8 | NA
CASSLSSGTGDNEQFF | TGTGCCAGTAGCTTATCTTCGGGGACGGGAGATAATGAGCAGTTCTTC | TRBJ2-1 | NA | TRBV19 | NA
CATSDSAREAYNEQFF | TGTGCCACCAGTGACTCCGCCAGGGAGGCCTACAATGAGCAGTTCTTC | TRBJ2-1 | NA | TRBV24-1 | NA
CASGPVTEAFF | TGTGCTAGTGGTCCCGTGACTGAAGCTTTCTTT | TRBJ1-1 | NA | TRBV12-5 | NA
CASSKPFSGDSNQPQHF | TGTGCCAGTAGTAAGCCGTTTTCGGGGGATAGCAATCAGCCCCAGCATTTT | TRBJ1-5 | NA | TRBV19 | NA
CASSLSRLAGGPSYNEQFF | TGTGCCAGCAGCTTATCCCGACTAGCGGGGGGGCCTTCCTACAATGAGCAGTTCTTC | TRBJ2-1 | TRBD2 | TRBV7-6 | NA
CASSTLGREIEYF | TGTGCCAGTAGTACCCTGGGGAGGGAGATTGAGTACTTC | TRBJ2-7 | TRBD2 | TRBV19 | NA
CASSPPTPGGDTQYF | TGTGCCAGCTCACCACCGACCCCCGGGGGGGATACGCAGTATTTT | TRBJ2-3 | TRBD2 | TRBV18 | NA
CATSRDSRGAKNIQYF | TGTGCCACCAGCAGAGATTCAAGGGGGGCCAAAAACATTCAGTACTTC | TRBJ2-4 | NA | TRBV15 | NA
CASRATGTGGYNEQFF | TGTGCCAGCAGGGCGACCGGGACAGGGGGCTACAATGAGCAGTTCTTC | TRBJ2-1 | TRBD1 | TRBV28 | NA
CASSKTSGAVKETQYF | TGTGCCAGCAGCAAGACTAGCGGGGCGGTCAAAGAGACCCAGTACTTC | TRBJ2-5 | TRBD2 | TRBV11-3 | NA
CASSHLRDGYTF | TGTGCCAGCAGCCACCTACGGGATGGCTACACCTTC | TRBJ1-2 | NA | TRBV11-3 | NA
CASRRGTGGSYEQYF | TGTGCCAGCAGGCGGGGGACAGGTGGCTCCTACGAGCAGTACTTC | TRBJ2-7 | NA | TRBV3-1/TRBV3-2 | NA
CASSLGRMNTEAFF | TGTGCCAGCAGCCTGGGGCGGATGAACACTGAAGCTTTCTTT | TRBJ1-1 | NA | TRBV11-2 | NA
CASGRGDSYEQYF | TGTGCCAGCGGACGGGGAGACTCCTACGAGCAGTACTTC | TRBJ2-7 | NA | TRBV6-5 | NA
CASSPGQGRMNTEAFF | TGTGCCAGCTCACCGGGGCAGGGTCGTATGAACACTGAAGCTTTCTTT | TRBJ1-1 | NA | TRBV18 | NA
CASSFRGYPEAFF | TGTGCCAGCAGCTTCAGAGGGTACCCTGAAGCTTTCTTT | TRBJ1-1 | NA | TRBV7-9 | NA
CASAENTGELFF | TGTGCCAGCGCGGAGAACACCGGGGAGCTGTTTTTT | TRBJ2-2 | NA | TRBV3-1/TRBV3-2 | NA
CASSSQGSVTEAFF | TGCGCCAGCAGCTCCCAGGGATCTGTCACTGAAGCTTTCTTT | TRBJ1-1 | NA | TRBV5-1 | NA
CASRRTGTDTQYF | TGTGCCAGCAGGAGGACAGGCACAGATACGCAGTATTTT | TRBJ2-3 | NA | TRBV27 | few
CASSQEGQGAYYGYTF | TGTGCCAGCAGCCAAGAAGGGCAGGGGGCATACTATGGCTACACCTTC | TRBJ1-2 | TRBD1 | TRBV3-1/TRBV3-2 | NA
CASSHYGQGAADTQYF | TGCGCCAGCAGCCATTACGGACAGGGGGCGGCAGATACGCAGTATTTT | TRBJ2-3 | TRBD1 | TRBV4-1 | once
CASAQGETQPQHF | TGTGCCAGCGCTCAGGGGGAAACTCAGCCCCAGCATTTT | TRBJ1-5 | TRBD1 | TRBV6-5 | NA
CASSVSIQDPSEQFF | TGTGCCAGTAGTGTTTCAATACAGGATCCGAGTGAGCAGTTCTTC | TRBJ2-1 | NA | TRBV19 | NA
CASSYSGTSGGNDEQYF | TGTGCCAGCAGTTACTCCGGGACTAGCGGGGGGAATGACGAGCAGTACTTC | TRBJ2-7 | TRBD2 | TRBV6-2/TRBV6-3 | NA
CASSQVDMGFTDTQYF | TGCGCCAGCAGCCAAGTGGACATGGGCTTCACAGATACGCAGTATTTT | TRBJ2-3 | NA | TRBV4-1 | few
CASSLAGDSNQPQHF | TGTGCCAGCAGCTTGGCGGGAGATAGCAATCAGCCCCAGCATTTT | TRBJ1-5 | NA | TRBV5-4 | NA
CASSTDPAGTQVYGYTF | TGTGCCAGTAGTACGGACCCCGCCGGGACACAAGTCTATGGCTACACCTTC | TRBJ1-2 | NA | TRBV19 | NA
CASSHGQGAWYGYTF | TGTGCCAGCAGCCATGGACAGGGTGCTTGGTATGGCTACACCTTC | TRBJ1-2 | TRBD1 | TRBV27 | NA
CASSSMSGGRTDTQYF | TGTGCCAGCAGCTCAATGAGCGGGGGGAGGACAGATACGCAGTATTTT | TRBJ2-3 | TRBD2 | TRBV11-2 | NA
CASGLPRGYNEQFF | TGTGCTAGTGGTTTGCCCCGGGGGTACAATGAGCAGTTCTTC | TRBJ2-1 | NA | TRBV12-5 | once
CASSKGVDGETQYF | TGTGCCAGCAGCAAGGGGGTCGATGGGGAGACCCAGTACTTC | TRBJ2-5 | NA | TRBV11-2 | NA
CAIRGTGVTEAFF | TGTGCCATCAGGGGGACAGGGGTTACTGAAGCTTTCTTT | TRBJ1-1 | TRBD1 | TRBV10-3 | NA
CASSLEHGAGANVLTF | TGTGCCAGCTCACTGGAACACGGGGCTGGGGCCAACGTCCTGACTTTC | TRBJ2-6 | NA | TRBV18 | NA
CSVGHGGYGYTF | TGCAGCGTTGGCCACGGGGGCTATGGCTACACCTTC | TRBJ1-2 | NA | TRBV29-1 | once
CASSSTPGQLIATNEKLFF | TGTGCCAGCAGCTCAACCCCCGGACAGCTTATTGCAACTAATGAAAAACTGTTTTTT | TRBJ1-4 | NA | TRBV7-6 | NA
CASSSRGNQETQYF | TGTGCCAGCAGCTCGCGGGGGAACCAAGAGACCCAGTACTTC | TRBJ2-5 | TRBD2 | TRBV3-1/TRBV3-2 | NA
CASSSRDSTGELFF | TGTGCCAGCAGCTCACGAGACAGCACCGGGGAGCTGTTTTTT | TRBJ2-2 | NA | TRBV7-3 | NA
CASSYSTGTQETQYF | TGTGCCAGCAGTTACTCCACCGGGACACAAGAGACCCAGTACTTC | TRBJ2-5 | NA | TRBV5-5 | NA
CASSLVTGSYGYTF | TGTGCCAGCAGCTTAGTGACAGGGAGCTATGGCTACACCTTC | TRBJ1-2 | TRBD1 | TRBV7-9 | NA
CASSVTPIASYEQYF | TGTGCCAGCAGCGTAACTCCAATAGCTTCCTACGAGCAGTACTTC | TRBJ2-7 | NA | TRBV11-2 | NA
CASISRPAWGPGELFF | TGTGCCAGTATTAGTCGGCCCGCCTGGGGCCCCGGGGAGCTGTTTTTT | TRBJ2-2 | NA | TRBV19 | NA
CASSQVRGGHQPQHF | TGTGCCAGCAGCCAAGTCCGGGGGGGGCATCAGCCCCAGCATTTT | TRBJ1-5 | NA | TRBV14 | NA
CASSLGTVNTEAFF | TGTGCCAGCAGCCTCGGGACAGTGAACACTGAAGCTTTCTTT | TRBJ1-1 | TRBD1 | TRBV5-6 | NA
CASSRGHSNQPQHF | TGTGCCAGCAGCAGGGGGCATAGCAATCAGCCCCAGCATTTT | TRBJ1-5 | TRBD1 | TRBV5-6 | NA
CASSSSGGNSYGYTF | TGTGCCAGCAGTTCGTCAGGGGGGAATAGCTATGGCTACACCTTC | TRBJ1-2 | TRBD1 | TRBV6-5 | NA
CASSIPSGAYNEQFF | TGTGCCAGTAGTATACCTAGCGGGGCCTACAATGAGCAGTTCTTC | TRBJ2-1 | TRBD2 | TRBV19 | NA
CASSVRGMVNNEQFF | TGTGCCAGCAGCGTTCGGGGGATGGTCAACAATGAGCAGTTCTTC | TRBJ2-1 | NA | TRBV9 | NA